The sequence of this T cell receptor (beta chain) was determined in a study of OX40 agonist ivuxolimab in advanced cancers. For the study in its entirety: Ivuxolimab, which targeted the costimulatory receptor OX40 (CD134), was an agonistic, fully human IgG2 monoclonal antibody. Intravenous ivuxolimab was administered to patients every 2 weeks at six dose levels: 0.01, 0.1, 0.3, 1.5, 3 and 10 mg/kg. Among the roughly 50 dose-escalation patients, around 19 had hepatocellular carcinoma, around 15 melanoma, 9 renal cell carcinoma and 9 head and neck cancer. A male proportion of approximately 83% and a mean age of about 60 years, ranging from about 20 to 79, were recorded for the dose-escalation cohort. Patients were allowed to have had prior anti-PD-1, anti-PD-L1 or anti-CTLA-4 therapy, and more than 35% of the dose-escalation patients had been treated with checkpoint inhibitors. Partial responses were achieved by three dose-escalation patients, of whom one had hepatocellular carcinoma and two had cutaneous melanoma. The purpose of peripheral TCRbeta sequencing was to test whether ivuxolimab changed TCR sequence diversity and led to clonal T-cell expansion. The monotherapy dose-escalation portion (N ≈ 50 patients) of the phase I ivuxolimab trial is reported in the paper.

Overall study outcomes, separate from this receptor: Low levels of normalized T-cell clonal expansion were also seen in some patients who did not respond. After ivuxolimab, expanded clones were on average more numerous among CD8+ T cells than among CD4+ T cells. The antigen specificity of the peripheral T cells that underwent clonal expansion was not determined. In the 0.1-3.0 mg/kg groups, partial responders were among the patients with the lowest normalized peripheral clonal expansion, particularly in CD8+ T cells. At doses of 0.1 to 3.0 mg/kg, clonal expansion of both CD4+ and CD8+ T cells in blood was seen between baseline and week 6.

The CDR3 runs 15 amino acids, cysteine and phenylalanine included. Kept here is only the CDR3 DNA, which spans 45 bases and is read in frame from base 1. V lost 7 bases and J lost 2 bases, and the count of bases not matched to a germline gene is 9. For CDR1 and CDR2, the germline V gene lists SGHRS and YFSETQ. Worth noting for this clone: It lacks a known antigen. No much larger clone exists at a distance of one base, and base qualities are not known.

Patients with autoimmune disease history or receiving systemic immunosuppression were excluded from the trial. Peripheral blood for TCR sequencing was collected from all dose cohorts at baseline, on cycle 4 day 1, and on cycle 7 day 1. Samples came from an open-label, multicenter, first-in-human phase I dose-escalation trial of ivuxolimab. Adults with locally advanced or metastatic melanoma, renal cell, hepatocellular, or head and neck squamous cell carcinoma were enrolled in the trial. CD4+ and CD8+ T cells were sorted separately from peripheral blood before TCR sequencing. For sequencing of the TCRbeta CDR3 region, genomic DNA was extracted from the sorted cells. TCRbeta CDR3 regions were sequenced using the immunoSEQ Assay. TCRdb stores this immuneACCESS table with in-frame sequences only. Part of the clones is absent; in the studies checked, under half of the shortfall reflects unresolved V genes, and no reason is known for the rest. The sample yields around 90,000 clones; about nine tenths were counted once. The top ten clonotypes cover approximately 0.3% of the sample.

The chain is encoded by TRBV5-1 joined to TRBJ2-3; TRBD2 aligns with 8 central bases. Specimen: CD4+ or CD8+ T cells sorted from blood, collected in a trial of the OX40 agonist ivuxolimab. The sequence came from an adult with an advanced solid tumor such as melanoma, head and neck, liver or kidney cancer. The CDR3 is CASWEIAGTTDTQYF. The DNA is TGCGCCAGCTGGGAGATAGCGGGAACCACAGATACGCAGTATTTT.